This T cell receptor (beta chain) was captured by sequencing in a study of human T cells and chemical hapten exposure. Study observations and caveats: The study found expanded TCRs formed significantly more large CDR3 similarity clusters than controls.

V dropped 6 bases and J dropped 1 base, with 6 bases sitting between them. The CDR3 has 11 residues. Germline CDR1 is SQVTM and CDR2 is ANQGSEA. Time point specified: patch test 1, 2 weeks after DPC sensitization. The treatment here: therapeutic diphenylcyclopropenone sensitization with weekly scalp DPC. Phlebotomy was performed prior to application of every patch test. Attachment of unique molecular identifiers to individual cDNA molecules was performed in the library. Via MiXCR, TCRdb re-called the RACE reads, giving one row per CDR3 protein. Among about 340,000 distinct CDR3 sequences listed, around 7% were seen once. This clonotype was seen repeatedly, ten times or more. Its antigen is currently unknown.

The chain joins TRBV29-1 to TRBJ1-1; D is unclear. The receptor's source is a woman aged 18-29 years with alopecia areata. Some clones in this sample may be carry-over from other donors' samples. The sample consisted of whole blood, taken in connection with sensitization to the hapten diphenylcyclopropenone (DPC). The CDR3 bases are TGCAGCGTCCACAGGAACACTGAAGCTTTCTTT. Its protein product is CSVHRNTEAFF.